The 5 T cell receptor beta chains below all came from one sample that was sequenced in a study of blood T cell repertoires in COVID-19. TCRdb's table, derived via immunoSEQ multiplex PCR, lists solely in-frame clones and lacks some. Of over 60,000 clones listed, more than 75% were seen once; the top ten hold approximately 11%. The sequenced sample was peripheral blood. The receptors were sampled from an older man with active or convalescent COVID-19.

This rearrangement joins TRBV19 to TRBJ1-2; D uncertain. This CDR3 has 12 amino acids. The germline V gene encodes CDR1 LNHDA and CDR2 SQIVND (reference sequence). The germline V and J ends were trimmed by 5 bases and 5 bases, with 9 bases remaining between them. The CDR3 region is CASSARGYGYTF. The CDR3 bases are TGTGCCAGTAGTGCGCGGGGTTATGGCTACACCTTC.

The rearrangement links TRBV27 to TRBJ2-3; 7 bases match TRBD2. The CDR3 runs to 14 residues. With V trimmed by 9 bases and J by 0 bases, 6 bases remained unmatched. Per germline, CDR1 MNHEY and CDR2 SMNVEV (reference sequence). CDR3 loop: CASRTSASTDTQYF. The CDR3 nucleotides read TGTGCCAGTCGAACTAGCGCGAGCACAGATACGCAGTATTTT.

To note about this clone: Other DNA variants within this sample encode the same CDR3. The gene calls are TRBV5-1 and TRBJ1-1, with D tentatively TRBD1 (5 bases). CDR1 and CDR2 from the germline V gene are SGHRS and YFSETQ. V shed 4 bases and J shed 1 base, with 8 bases lying between them. CDR3 size: 13 residues. The CDR3 spells CASSLGGNTEAFF. DNA of the CDR3: TGCGCCAGCAGCCTCGGGGGGAACACTGAAGCTTTCTTT.

There are a few counts of this clone. This chain uses TRBV2 with TRBJ2-2; 9 positions match TRBD2. This CDR3 contains 16 residues. CDR1 and CDR2 (germline): SNHLY, FYNNEI. V lost 6 bases, J lost 7 bases, and 12 bases stayed unmatched. The CDR3 loop is CASSPRASGKFGELFF. The DNA for the CDR3 is TGTGCCAGCAGCCCCCGGGCTAGCGGGAAGTTCGGGGAGCTGTTTTTT.

In the case of this clone: One end of the junction is discordant with germline, which a read error may explain. The genes are TRBV15 and TRBJ2-7; 10 bases agree with TRBD2. The length of the CDR3 is 18 residues. Germline values: CDR1 LNHNV, CDR2 YYDKDF (reference sequence). The CDR3 DNA sequence: TGTGCCACCAGCGGAGATACAGAGACCAGCGGGAGGGCCTACGAGCAGTACTTC. This translates into CATSGDTETSGRAYEQYF.